The 20 T cell receptor beta chains in this list originate from one sample, sequenced in a study of blood T cell repertoires in COVID-19. Sequencing was performed with immunoSEQ multiplex PCR; in TCRdb, only in-frame clones are kept and a portion is missing. The top ten hold over 2% of the sample, which has about 170,000 clones, 70% to 90% seen once. The sequencing input was peripheral blood. Source of these receptors: a woman aged 80 or over with COVID-19, enrolled during active disease.

The gene calls are TRBV19 and TRBJ1-1; TRBD1 aligns across 9 bases. Germline values: CDR1 LNHDA, CDR2 SQIVND (reference sequence). The CDR3 extends over 15 amino acids. V lost 8 bases, J lost 0 bases, and 7 bases stayed unmatched. The CDR3 here is CASRGQGALNTEAFF. CDR3 DNA sequence: TGTGCCAGTCGGGGACAGGGAGCATTGAACACTGAAGCTTTCTTT.

The chain links TRBV28 to TRBJ1-5; the match to TRBD1 covers 9 bases. V trimming: 7 bases; J trimming: 4 bases; junction bases outside the gene matches: 8. This CDR3 region has 15 residues. Germline loops: CDR1 MDHEN, CDR2 SYDVKM. The CDR3 nucleotides are TGTGCCAGCACTACACAGGGGGCGCGGAATCAGCCCCAGCATTTT. It is translated as CASTTQGARNQPQHF. The complete variable domain, with remaining parts taken from reference TRBV28 and TRBJ1-5, reads DVKVTQSSRYLVKRTGEKVFLECVQDMDHENMFWYRQDPGLGLRLIYFSYDVKMKEKGDIPEGYSVSREKKERFSLILESASTNQTSMYLCASTTQGARNQPQHFGDGTRLSIL.

The chain is built from TRBV15 and TRBJ2-3; 14 nucleotides agree with TRBD2. The V gene end was trimmed by 1 base and the J gene end by 0 bases; junction bases not matched to a gene: 12. Germline loops: CDR1 LNHNV, CDR2 YYDKDF (reference sequence). This CDR3 comprises 21 residues. CDR3 DNA: TGTGCCACCAGCAGAGTAGGACTAGCGGGAGGATTCTTCTTTAGCACAGATACGCAGTATTTT. It translates to CATSRVGLAGGFFFSTDTQYF.

The chain has TRBV18 and TRBJ1-2; 8 positions agree with TRBD1. The V gene end was trimmed by 3 bases and the J gene end by 5 bases; junction bases not matched to a gene: 14. Germline CDR1 reads KGHSH; CDR2 reads LQKENI. The CDR3 is made up of 17 amino acids. The CDR3 nucleotides read TGTGCCAGCTCACCTTCGGCCCCCGGACAGGGAATGTATGGCTACACCTTC. As protein: CASSPSAPGQGMYGYTF.

The chain joins TRBV7-2 to TRBJ1-2; 12 bases are a match to TRBD1. The V segment lost 1 base and the J segment 2 bases; nucleotides outside the gene matches: 8. Germline-derived CDR1 and CDR2 are SGHTA and FQGNSA. The CDR3 consists of 18 residues. CDR3 DNA sequence: TGTGCCAGCAGCTTAGACCGGGGACAGGGGGCCCAGAACTATGGCTACACCTTC. It encodes CASSLDRGQGAQNYGYTF. The full variable domain, in which reference TRBV7-2 and TRBJ1-2 provide the parts outside the CDR3, is GAGVSQSPSNKVTEKGKDVELRCDPISGHTALYWYRQSLGQGLEFLIYFQGNSAPDKSGLPSDRFSAERTGGSVSTLTIQRTQQEDSAVYLCASSLDRGQGAQNYGYTFGSGTRLTVV.

The V gene is TRBV6-2 or TRBV6-3, the J gene TRBJ2-7, with 11 bases lining up with TRBD2. The CDR3 covers 16 residues. Germline V lookup: CDR1 MNHEY, CDR2 SVGEGT. V lost 4 bases, J lost 4 bases, and 9 bases stayed unmatched. The CDR3 region is CASSSLGLAGLYEQYF. CDR3 DNA: TGTGCCAGCAGTTCCCTCGGACTAGCGGGTCTTTACGAGCAGTACTTC.

In its sample, this clone was seen a few times. The same CDR3 also results from other DNA sequences found in this sample. The chain uses TRBV3-1 (or the pseudogene TRBV3-2) and TRBJ1-1; D is perhaps TRBD1 (5 bases). The germline V gene encodes CDR1 LGHDT and CDR2 YNNKEL (reference sequence). V gave up 1 base and J gave up 4 bases, with 10 bases separating them. The length of the CDR3 is 14 residues. Here the CDR3 reads CASSQAGGFTEAFF. As DNA, the CDR3 is TGTGCCAGCAGCCAAGCGGGGGGATTCACTGAAGCTTTCTTT.

The chain joins TRBV4-1 to TRBJ2-7; 7 bases map to TRBD1. Germline CDR1 and CDR2: MGHRA and YSYEKL. This CDR3 region has 16 residues. With 1 base clipped from V and 1 base from J, the junction kept 7 bases outside the gene matches. CDR3 in amino acids: CASSQGQGEESYEQYF. The DNA for the CDR3 is TGCGCCAGCAGCCAAGGACAGGGTGAAGAATCCTACGAGCAGTACTTC.

The genes are TRBV7-3 and TRBJ1-1; the match to TRBD1 covers 7 bases. With V trimmed by 5 bases and J by 5 bases, 5 bases remained unmatched. The CDR3 has 13 residues. In germline, CDR1 is SGHTA, CDR2 FQGTGA. The DNA for the CDR3 is TGTGCCAGCAGCGTTGACAGGGAGACTGAAGCTTTCTTT. Amino acids: CASSVDRETEAFF.

V and J are TRBV7-8 and TRBJ1-5; TRBD1 matches at 10 bases. Germline values: CDR1 SGHVS, CDR2 FQNEAQ. Trimming at V came to 3 bases and at J to 0 bases, leaving 5 bases not matched to a gene. This CDR3 region has 17 residues. This chain's CDR3 is CASSFGDRGGSNQPQHF. DNA of the CDR3: TGTGCCAGCAGCTTTGGGGACAGGGGAGGTAGCAATCAGCCCCAGCATTTT.

The chain is built from TRBV5-1 and TRBJ2-2, with D tentatively TRBD2 (5 bases). The CDR3 contains 15 residues. The germline V and J ends were trimmed by 0 bases and 6 bases, with 12 bases remaining between them. Germline-derived CDR1 and CDR2 are SGHRS and YFSETQ. DNA of the CDR3: TGCGCCAGCAGCTTGGCCGAGGGAGCCGCCGGGGAGCTGTTTTTT. This codes for CASSLAEGAAGELFF.

This clone occurred once. This chain uses TRBV11-2 with TRBJ2-4, with D maybe TRBD2 (6 bases). This CDR3 comprises 14 residues. Germline CDR1 is SGHAT and CDR2 is FQNNGV. V lost 2 bases to trimming and J lost 6 bases, with 11 bases between them. The CDR3 is CASSLSGRGNIQYF. The DNA for the CDR3 is TGTGCCAGCAGCTTATCTGGGCGGGGAAACATTCAGTACTTC.

V usage is TRBV24-1 and J usage is TRBJ1-2, with 7 positions matching TRBD1. There are 16 residues in the CDR3. Unmatched junction bases numbered 13, after V lost 7 bases and J lost 3 bases. Looked up from germline, CDR1 is KGHDR and CDR2 is SFDVKD. The CDR3 bases are TGTGCCACCAGCCTCGGGACAGCGAGAATATACTATGGCTACACCTTC. Translating gives CATSLGTARIYYGYTF.

This sequence joins TRBV18 and TRBJ1-1; no definite D call. The CDR3 loop spans 12 amino acids. Germline assignment: CDR1 KGHSH and CDR2 LQKENI. V was cut by 0 bases and J by 10 bases, with 9 bases left in between. The CDR3 reads CASSPPTAGAFF. The CDR3 bases are TGTGCCAGCTCACCACCCACCGCGGGAGCTTTCTTT.

The genes are TRBV5-1 and TRBJ2-5; 9 nucleotides agree with TRBD2. This CDR3 contains 14 residues. Germline V CDR1 and CDR2: SGHRS, YFSETQ. Germline trimming cut 4 bases from V and 4 bases from J; bases unmatched to any gene: 5. DNA for the CDR3: TGCGCCAGCAGCCTGACTAGCGGCGGAGAGACCCAGTACTTC. Translated, it gives CASSLTSGGETQYF.

The genes are TRBV2 and TRBJ1-4, with D perhaps matching TRBD1 (6 bases). V gave up 5 bases and J gave up 10 bases, with 17 bases separating them. The CDR3 loop spans 14 amino acids. In germline, CDR1 is SNHLY, CDR2 FYNNEI. CDR3 sequence: CASSPRDTISKLFF. CDR3 in DNA: TGTGCCAGCAGTCCCCGGGACACGATTTCAAAACTGTTTTTT. Together with reference TRBV2 and TRBJ1-4, the CDR3 gives the full variable domain: EPEVTQTPSHQVTQMGQEVILRCVPISNHLYFYWYRQILGQKVEFLVSFYNNEISEKSEIFDDQFSVERPDGSNFTLKIRSTKLEDSAMYFCASSPRDTISKLFFGSGTQLSVL.

This chain uses TRBV27 with TRBJ1-2; TRBD1 matches at 7 bases. Germline assignment: CDR1 MNHEY and CDR2 SMNVEV (reference sequence). The CDR3 extends over 13 amino acids. Trimming removed 8 bases from V and 1 base from J; junction bases left unmatched: 4. The CDR3 DNA sequence: TGTGCCAGCGGGACAGCGCTTAACTATGGCTACACCTTC. Translating gives CASGTALNYGYTF.

As concerns this clone: One junction end does not reproduce the germline sequence, and a read error may be involved. The rearrangement joins TRBV28 to TRBJ1-2, with D possibly TRBD1 on 6 matching bases. Germline V lookup: CDR1 MDHEN, CDR2 SYDVKM. The CDR3 has 12 residues. The CDR3: CASSYRGGLTLF. In nucleotides, the CDR3 is TGTGCCAGCAGTTATCGGGGGGGCCTAACCCTCTTC.

A few counts support this clone. The chain joins TRBV11-2 to TRBJ2-7; D gene uncertain. Trimming pared 3 bases from V and 4 bases from J, leaving 4 bases between. CDR1 and CDR2 from the germline V gene are SGHAT and FQNNGV. The CDR3 runs to 11 residues. CDR3 region: CASSFLYEQYF. CDR3 DNA sequence: TGTGCCAGCAGCTTCCTATACGAGCAGTACTTC. The full variable domain, its missing parts supplied by reference TRBV11-2 and TRBJ2-7, is EAGVAQSPRYKIIEKRQSVAFWCNPISGHATLYWYQQILGQGPKLLIQFQNNGVVDDSQLPKDRFSAERLKGVDSTLKIQPAKLEDSAVYLCASSFLYEQYFGPGTRLTVT.

The CDR3 sequence: CASSRLINTGELFF. DNA of the CDR3: TGTGCCAGCAGCCGTTTAATAAACACCGGGGAGCTGTTTTTT. This chain uses TRBV11-1 with TRBJ2-2; D is uncertain. The V end was cut by 5 bases, the J end by 2 bases, with 9 bases between. Germline CDR1 is SGHAT and CDR2 is FQDESV (reference sequence). The length of the CDR3 is 14 residues.